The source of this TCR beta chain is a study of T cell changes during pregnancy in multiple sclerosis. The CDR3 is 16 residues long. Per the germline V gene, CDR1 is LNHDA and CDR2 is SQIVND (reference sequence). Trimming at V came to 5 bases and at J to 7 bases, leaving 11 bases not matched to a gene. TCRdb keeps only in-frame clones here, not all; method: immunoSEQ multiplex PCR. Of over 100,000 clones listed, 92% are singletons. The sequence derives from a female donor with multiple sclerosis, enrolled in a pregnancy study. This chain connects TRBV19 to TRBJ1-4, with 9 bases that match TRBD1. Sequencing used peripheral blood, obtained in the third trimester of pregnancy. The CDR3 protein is CASSASLTGGSEKLFF. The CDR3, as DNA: TGTGCCAGTAGTGCCTCCCTTACAGGGGGCAGTGAAAAACTGTTTTTT.